The text below deals with one T cell receptor (beta chain). This specimen belongs to a study of blood T cell repertoires in COVID-19. The germline CDR1 and CDR2 sequences are SGHAT and FQNNGV. This CDR3 spans 16 amino acids. V lost 2 bases to trimming and J lost 1 base, with 12 bases between them. In the original analysis: Nucleated cell number was recorded as an estimate derived from reference gene primer amplification. The method was immunoSEQ multiplex PCR; TCRdb's version includes in-frame clones alone and lacks a portion of them. Clonal size and the V and J genes are those of that table, whereas D and trimming came from the DNA. The data hold more than 150,000 clones, with 70% to 90% observed a single time.

The sequence came from a man between 65 and 79 years old with active or convalescent COVID-19. Specimen: peripheral blood. V usage is TRBV11-2 and J usage is TRBJ1-3, with D unclear. The CDR3 protein is CASSLFNRASGNTIYF. As DNA, the CDR3 is TGTGCCAGCAGCTTATTTAACAGAGCTTCTGGAAACACCATATATTTT.